The entry below describes one T cell receptor (beta chain). Its antigen is still unknown. The sample belongs to a study of T cell responses to AZD1222 COVID-19 vaccine. Turning to the study itself: Second-dose recipients at about 4 or about 12 weeks were treated as one pooled group.

Study-level results: Within unmutated variant regions lay the reported targets of nearly half of spike-specific TCRs. The repertoires were collected only after the peak T cell response. Donors in the cohort were predominantly white British and more often female, and clonal diversity was possibly underestimated.

V gave up 3 bases and J gave up 5 bases; unmatched junction bases: 8. CDR1 is SGHTA and CDR2 is FQGNSA in the germline V gene. CDR3 length: 15 amino acids. Here immunoSEQ multiplex PCR was the method, and the copy in TCRdb shows in-frame clones only, minus some. The data contain around 160,000 clones, approximately 89% of them singletons. This chain joins TRBV7-2 and TRBJ2-3; the match to TRBD2 covers 7 bases. The receptor's source is an adult in good health. Sample: peripheral blood, taken on day 0 of AZD1222 vaccination. In DNA form, the CDR3 reads TGTGCCAGCAGCTTTGGAAACGGGGGGAAAGATACGCAGTATTTT. This encodes CASSFGNGGKDTQYF.